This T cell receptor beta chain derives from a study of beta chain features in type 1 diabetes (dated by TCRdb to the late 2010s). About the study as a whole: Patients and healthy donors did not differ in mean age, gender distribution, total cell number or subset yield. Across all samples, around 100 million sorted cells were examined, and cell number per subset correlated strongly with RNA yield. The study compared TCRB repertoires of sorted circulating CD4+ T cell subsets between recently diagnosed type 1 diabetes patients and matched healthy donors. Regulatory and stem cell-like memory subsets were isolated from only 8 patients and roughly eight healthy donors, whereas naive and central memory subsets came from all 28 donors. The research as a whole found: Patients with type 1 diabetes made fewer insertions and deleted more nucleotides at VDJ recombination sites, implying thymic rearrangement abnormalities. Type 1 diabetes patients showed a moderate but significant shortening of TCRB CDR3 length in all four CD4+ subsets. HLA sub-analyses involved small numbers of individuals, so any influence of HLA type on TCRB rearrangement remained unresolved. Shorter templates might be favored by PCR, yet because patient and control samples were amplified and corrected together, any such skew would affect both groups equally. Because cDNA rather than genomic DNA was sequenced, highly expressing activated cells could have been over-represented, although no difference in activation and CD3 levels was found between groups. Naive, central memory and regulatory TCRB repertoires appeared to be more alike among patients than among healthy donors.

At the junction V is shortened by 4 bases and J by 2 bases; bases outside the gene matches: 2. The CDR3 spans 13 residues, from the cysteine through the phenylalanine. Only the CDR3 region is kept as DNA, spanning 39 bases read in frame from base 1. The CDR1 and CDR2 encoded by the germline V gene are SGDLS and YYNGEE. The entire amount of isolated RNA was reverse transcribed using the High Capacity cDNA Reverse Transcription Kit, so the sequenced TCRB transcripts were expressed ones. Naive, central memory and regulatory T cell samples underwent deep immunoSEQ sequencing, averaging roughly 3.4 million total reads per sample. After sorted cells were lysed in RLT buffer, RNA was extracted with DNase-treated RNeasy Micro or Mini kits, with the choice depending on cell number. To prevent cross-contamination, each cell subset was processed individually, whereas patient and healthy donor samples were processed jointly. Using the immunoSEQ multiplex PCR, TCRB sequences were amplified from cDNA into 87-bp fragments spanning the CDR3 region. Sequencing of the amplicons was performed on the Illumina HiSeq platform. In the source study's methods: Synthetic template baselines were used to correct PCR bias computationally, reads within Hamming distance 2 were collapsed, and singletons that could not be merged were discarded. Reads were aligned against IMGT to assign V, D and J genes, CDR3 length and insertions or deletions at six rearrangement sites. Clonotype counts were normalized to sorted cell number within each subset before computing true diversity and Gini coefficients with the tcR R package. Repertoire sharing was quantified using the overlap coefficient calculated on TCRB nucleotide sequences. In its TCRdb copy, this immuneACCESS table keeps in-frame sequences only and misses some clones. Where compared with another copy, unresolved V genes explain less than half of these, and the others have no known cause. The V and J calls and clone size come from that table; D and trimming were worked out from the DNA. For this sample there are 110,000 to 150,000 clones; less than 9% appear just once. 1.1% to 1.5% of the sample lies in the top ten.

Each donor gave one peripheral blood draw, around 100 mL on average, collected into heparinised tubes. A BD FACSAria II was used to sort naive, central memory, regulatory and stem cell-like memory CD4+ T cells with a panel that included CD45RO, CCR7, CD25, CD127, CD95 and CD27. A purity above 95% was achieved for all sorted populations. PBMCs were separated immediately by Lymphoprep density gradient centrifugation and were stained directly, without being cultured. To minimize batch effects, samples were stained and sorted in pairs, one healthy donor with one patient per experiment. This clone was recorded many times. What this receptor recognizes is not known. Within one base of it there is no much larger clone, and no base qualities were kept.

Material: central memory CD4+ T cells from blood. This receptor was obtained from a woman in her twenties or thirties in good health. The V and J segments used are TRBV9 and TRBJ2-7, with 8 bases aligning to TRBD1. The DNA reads TGTGCCAGCAGCCCACAGGGGGCCTACGAGCAGTACTTC. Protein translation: CASSPQGAYEQYF.